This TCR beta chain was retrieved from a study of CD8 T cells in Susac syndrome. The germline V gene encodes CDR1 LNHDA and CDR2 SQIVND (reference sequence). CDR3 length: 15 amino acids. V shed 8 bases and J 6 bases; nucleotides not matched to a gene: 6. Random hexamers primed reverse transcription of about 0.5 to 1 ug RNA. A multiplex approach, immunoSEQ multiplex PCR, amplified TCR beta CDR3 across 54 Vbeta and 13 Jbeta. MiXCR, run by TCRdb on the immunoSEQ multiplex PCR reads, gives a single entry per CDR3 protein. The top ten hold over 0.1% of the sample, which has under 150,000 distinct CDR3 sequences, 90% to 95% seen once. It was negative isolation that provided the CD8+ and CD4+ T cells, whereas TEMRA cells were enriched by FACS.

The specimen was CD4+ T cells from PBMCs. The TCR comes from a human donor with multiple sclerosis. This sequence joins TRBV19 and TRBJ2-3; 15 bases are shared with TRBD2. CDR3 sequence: CASRGLAGGYDTQYF. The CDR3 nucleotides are TGTGCCAGTCGGGGACTAGCGGGAGGATACGATACGCAGTATTTT.